This entry features one T cell receptor beta chain sequence. Its antigen is currently unknown. The table came from immunoSEQ multiplex PCR; TCRdb's copy has only in-frame clones and leaves some out. The sample consists of about 75,000 clones, 88% of them appearing once. This entry comes from a study of T cell responses to AZD1222 COVID-19 vaccine. General study points: The study found Spike-specific TCR breadth and depth rose after two AZD1222 doses.

This TCR was sampled from an adult who received the MenACWY meningococcal vaccine as a control. Sequences were derived from peripheral blood, sampled 28 days after the second dose of the MenACWY control vaccine.

The CDR3 sequence: CSVVVVPRAGELFF. In DNA, the CDR3 is TGCAGCGTTGTTGTGGTACCTAGGGCGGGGGAGCTGTTTTTT. This chain uses TRBV29-1 with TRBJ2-2; D is ambiguous. This CDR3 is 14 amino acids long. CDR1 SQVTM and CDR2 ANQGSEA come from the germline V gene. The V end was cut by 4 bases, the J end by 8 bases, with 17 bases between.